Sequencing of this T cell receptor (beta chain) was carried out in a study of cytomegalovirus exposure and HLA in healthy donors. Study-level points and caveats: Being indistinguishable, some V segments were excluded, TRBV6-2 and TRBV6-3 among them.

Points on this clone: Its matching antigen is unknown.

After removal of 4 bases from V and 4 bases from J, the junction contained 4 bases not matched to a gene. Germline CDR1 is SGHRS and CDR2 is YFSETQ. The CDR3 covers 16 residues. Both 60 Vbeta primers and 13 Jbeta primers went into the PCR. TCRdb keeps only in-frame clones here, not all; method: immunoSEQ multiplex PCR. The table shows some 99,000 clones, with approximately 69% occurring only once. The gene calls are TRBV5-1 and TRBJ2-2; 13 nucleotides line up with TRBD2. This TCR derives from a female donor in good health and CMV-seronegative. Sample: PBMCs. Written as DNA, the CDR3 is TGCGCCAGCAGCCAACTAGCGGGAGGGCTCACCGGGGAGCTGTTTTTT. It yields the protein CASSQLAGGLTGELFF.